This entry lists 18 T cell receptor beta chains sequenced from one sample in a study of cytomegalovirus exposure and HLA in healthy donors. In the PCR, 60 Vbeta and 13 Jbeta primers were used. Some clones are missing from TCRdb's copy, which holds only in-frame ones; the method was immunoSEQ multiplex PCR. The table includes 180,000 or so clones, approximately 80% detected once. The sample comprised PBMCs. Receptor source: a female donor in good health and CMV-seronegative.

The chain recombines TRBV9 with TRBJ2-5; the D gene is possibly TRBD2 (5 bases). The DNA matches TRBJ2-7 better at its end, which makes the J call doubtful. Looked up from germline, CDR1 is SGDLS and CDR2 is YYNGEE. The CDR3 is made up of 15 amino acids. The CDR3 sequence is CASSPRERLSYEQYF. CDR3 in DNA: TGTGCCAGCAGCCCAAGGGAGCGCCTTTCCTACGAGCAGTACTTC.

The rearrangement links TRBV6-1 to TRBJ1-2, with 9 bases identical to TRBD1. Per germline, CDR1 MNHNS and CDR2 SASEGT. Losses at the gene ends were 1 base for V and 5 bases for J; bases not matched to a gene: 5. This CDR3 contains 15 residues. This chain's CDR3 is CASSEEQGAPYGYTF. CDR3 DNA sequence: TGTGCCAGCAGTGAAGAACAGGGGGCTCCTTATGGCTACACCTTC.

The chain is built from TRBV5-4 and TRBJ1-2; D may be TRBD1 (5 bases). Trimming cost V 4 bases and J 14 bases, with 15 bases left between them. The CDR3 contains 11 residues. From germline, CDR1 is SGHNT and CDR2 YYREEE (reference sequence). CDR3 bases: TGTGCCAGCAGCCTACGGACACTTAGGACCTTC. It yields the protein CASSLRTLRTF. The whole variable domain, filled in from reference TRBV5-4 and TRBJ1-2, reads ETGVTQSPTHLIKTRGQQVTLRCSSQSGHNTVSWYQQALGQGPQFIFQYYREEENGRGNFPPRFSGLQFPNYSSELNVNALELDDSALYLCASSLRTLRTFGSGTRLTVV.

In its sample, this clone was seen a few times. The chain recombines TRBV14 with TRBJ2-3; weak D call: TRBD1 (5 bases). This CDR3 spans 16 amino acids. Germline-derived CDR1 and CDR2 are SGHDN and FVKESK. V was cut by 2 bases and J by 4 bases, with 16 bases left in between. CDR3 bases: TGTGCCAGCAGCCAACGTACAGGATTTTCGGCAGATACGCAGTATTTT. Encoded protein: CASSQRTGFSADTQYF.

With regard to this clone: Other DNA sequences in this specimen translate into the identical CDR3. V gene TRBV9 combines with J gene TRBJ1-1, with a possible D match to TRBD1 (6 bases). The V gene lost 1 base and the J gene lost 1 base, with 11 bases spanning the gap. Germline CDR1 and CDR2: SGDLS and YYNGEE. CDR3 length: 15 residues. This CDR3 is CASSVQGFGNTEAFF. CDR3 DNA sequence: TGTGCCAGCAGCGTACAGGGGTTTGGGAACACTGAAGCTTTCTTT.

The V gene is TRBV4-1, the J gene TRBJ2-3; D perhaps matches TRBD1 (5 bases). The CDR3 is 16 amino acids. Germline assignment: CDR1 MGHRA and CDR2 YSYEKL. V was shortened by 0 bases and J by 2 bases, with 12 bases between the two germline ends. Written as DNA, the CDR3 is TGCGCCAGCAGCCAAGAAAGACAGCAATACACAGATACGCAGTATTTT. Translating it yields CASSQERQQYTDTQYF.

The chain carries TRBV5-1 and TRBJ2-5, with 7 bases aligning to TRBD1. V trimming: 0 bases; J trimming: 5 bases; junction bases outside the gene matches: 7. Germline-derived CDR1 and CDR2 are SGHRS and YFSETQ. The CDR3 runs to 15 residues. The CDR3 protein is CASSLGYTGEETQYF. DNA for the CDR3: TGCGCCAGCAGCTTGGGATATACAGGGGAGGAGACCCAGTACTTC. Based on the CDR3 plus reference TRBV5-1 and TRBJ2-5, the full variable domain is KAGVTQTPRYLIKTRGQQVTLSCSPISGHRSVSWYQQTPGQGLQFLFEYFSETQRNKGNFPGRFSGRQFSNSRSEMNVSTLELGDSALYLCASSLGYTGEETQYFGPGTRLLVL.

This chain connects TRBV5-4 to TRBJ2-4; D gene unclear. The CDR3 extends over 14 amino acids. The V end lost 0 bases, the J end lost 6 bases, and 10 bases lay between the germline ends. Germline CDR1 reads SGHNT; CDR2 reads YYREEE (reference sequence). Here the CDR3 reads CASSLASEVNIQYF. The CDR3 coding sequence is TGTGCCAGCAGCTTGGCGTCTGAGGTAAACATTCAGTACTTC.

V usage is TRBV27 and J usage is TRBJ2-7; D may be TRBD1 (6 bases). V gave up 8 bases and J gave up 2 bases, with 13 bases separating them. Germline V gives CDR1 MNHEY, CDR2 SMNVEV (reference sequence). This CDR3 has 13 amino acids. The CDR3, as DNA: TGTGCCAGCTGGGGGCTTGATACCTACGAGCAGTACTTC. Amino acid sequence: CASWGLDTYEQYF.

The CDR3 coding sequence is TGTGCCAGCAGCGTAGTAGCGTCTGGGGCCAACGTCCTGACTTTC. The encoded protein is CASSVVASGANVLTF. The chain combines TRBV9 with TRBJ2-6; a weak D match, TRBD2 (5 bases). The CDR3 sequence is 15 residues long. V was cut by 0 bases and J by 1 base, with 5 bases left in between. Germline assignment: CDR1 SGDLS and CDR2 YYNGEE.

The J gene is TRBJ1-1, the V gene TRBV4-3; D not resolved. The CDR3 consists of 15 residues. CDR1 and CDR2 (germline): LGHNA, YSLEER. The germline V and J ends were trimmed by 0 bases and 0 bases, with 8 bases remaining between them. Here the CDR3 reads CASSQDPQMNTEAFF. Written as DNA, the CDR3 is TGCGCCAGCAGCCAAGACCCCCAGATGAACACTGAAGCTTTCTTT.

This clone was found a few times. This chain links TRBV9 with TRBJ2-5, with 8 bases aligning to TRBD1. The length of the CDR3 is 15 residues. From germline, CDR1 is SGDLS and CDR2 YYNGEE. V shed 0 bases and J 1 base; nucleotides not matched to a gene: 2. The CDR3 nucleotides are TGTGCCAGCAGCGTAGGGGACAGGTCCCAAGAGACCCAGTACTTC. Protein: CASSVGDRSQETQYF.

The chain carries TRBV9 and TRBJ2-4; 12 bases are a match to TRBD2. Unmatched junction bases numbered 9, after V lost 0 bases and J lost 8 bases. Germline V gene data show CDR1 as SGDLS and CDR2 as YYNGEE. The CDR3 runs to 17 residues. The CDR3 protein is CASSVVASGGDADIQYF. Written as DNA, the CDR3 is TGTGCCAGCAGCGTAGTGGCTAGCGGGGGGGATGCGGACATTCAGTACTTC. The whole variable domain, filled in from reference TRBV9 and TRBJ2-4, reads DSGVTQTPKHLITATGQRVTLRCSPRSGDLSVYWYQQSLDQGLQFLIQYYNGEERAKGNILERFSAQQFPDLHSELNLSSLELGDSALYFCASSVVASGGDADIQYFGAGTRLSVL.

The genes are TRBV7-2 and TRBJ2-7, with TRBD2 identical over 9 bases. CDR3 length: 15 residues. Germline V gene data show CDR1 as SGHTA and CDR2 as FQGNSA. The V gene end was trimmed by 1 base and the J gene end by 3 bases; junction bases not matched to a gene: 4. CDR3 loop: CASSLGAGGYYEQYF. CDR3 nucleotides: TGTGCCAGCAGCTTAGGAGCGGGGGGCTACTACGAGCAGTACTTC.

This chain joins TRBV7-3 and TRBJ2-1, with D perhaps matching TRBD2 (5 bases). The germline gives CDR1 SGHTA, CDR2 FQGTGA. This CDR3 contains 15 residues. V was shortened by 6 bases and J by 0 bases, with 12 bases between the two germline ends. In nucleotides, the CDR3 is TGTGCCAGCAGTTTGATTGGAGGCTCCTACAATGAGCAGTTCTTC. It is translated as CASSLIGGSYNEQFF.

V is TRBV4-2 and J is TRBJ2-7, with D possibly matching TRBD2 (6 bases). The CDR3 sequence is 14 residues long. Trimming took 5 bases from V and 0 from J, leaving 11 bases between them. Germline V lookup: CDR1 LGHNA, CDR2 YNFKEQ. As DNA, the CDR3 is TGTGCCAGCAGCGGGACTCCGGGCTCCTACGAGCAGTACTTC. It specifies CASSGTPGSYEQYF.

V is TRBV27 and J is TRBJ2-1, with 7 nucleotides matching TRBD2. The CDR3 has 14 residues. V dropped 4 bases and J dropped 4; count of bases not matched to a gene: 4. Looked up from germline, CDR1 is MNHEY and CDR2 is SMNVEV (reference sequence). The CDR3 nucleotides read TGTGCCAGCAGTTCCGGGACTACTTACAATGAGCAGTTCTTC. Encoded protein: CASSSGTTYNEQFF.

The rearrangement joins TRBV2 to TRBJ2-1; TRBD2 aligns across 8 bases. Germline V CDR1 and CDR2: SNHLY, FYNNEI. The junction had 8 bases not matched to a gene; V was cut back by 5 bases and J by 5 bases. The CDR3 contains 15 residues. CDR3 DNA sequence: TGTGCCAGCAGTAAACCGGGACTAGTGCACAATGAGCAGTTCTTC. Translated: CASSKPGLVHNEQFF.